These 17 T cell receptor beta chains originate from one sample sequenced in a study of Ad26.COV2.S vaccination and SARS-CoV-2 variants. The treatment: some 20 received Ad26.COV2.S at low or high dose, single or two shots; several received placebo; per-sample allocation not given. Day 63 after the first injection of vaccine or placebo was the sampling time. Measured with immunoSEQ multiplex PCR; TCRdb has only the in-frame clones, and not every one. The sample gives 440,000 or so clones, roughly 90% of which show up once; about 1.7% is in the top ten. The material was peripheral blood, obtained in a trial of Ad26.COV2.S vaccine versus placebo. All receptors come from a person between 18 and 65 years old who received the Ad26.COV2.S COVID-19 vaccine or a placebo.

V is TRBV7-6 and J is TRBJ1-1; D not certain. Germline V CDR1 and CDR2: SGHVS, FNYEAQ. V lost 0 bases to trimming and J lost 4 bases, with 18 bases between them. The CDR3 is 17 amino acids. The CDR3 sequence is CASSLAVRAGGGTEAFF. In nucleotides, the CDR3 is TGTGCCAGCAGCTTAGCGGTTCGGGCAGGAGGTGGCACTGAAGCTTTCTTT.

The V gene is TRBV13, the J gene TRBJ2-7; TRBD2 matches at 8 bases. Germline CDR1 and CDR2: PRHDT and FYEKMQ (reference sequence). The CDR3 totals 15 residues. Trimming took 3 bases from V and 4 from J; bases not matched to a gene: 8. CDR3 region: CASSLGVAGSYEQYF. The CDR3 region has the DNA TGTGCCAGCAGCTTGGGGGTAGCGGGGTCTTACGAGCAGTACTTC.

CDR3 loop: CASRPGTGTDTQYF. CDR3 DNA sequence: TGTGCCAGCAGGCCCGGGACAGGGACAGATACGCAGTATTTT. V and J are TRBV3-1 (or the pseudogene TRBV3-2) and TRBJ2-3, with 9 bases that match TRBD1. Trimming took 6 bases from V and 3 from J; bases not matched to a gene: 4. The germline V gene has CDR1 LGHDT and CDR2 YNNKEL (reference sequence). The CDR3 totals 14 residues.

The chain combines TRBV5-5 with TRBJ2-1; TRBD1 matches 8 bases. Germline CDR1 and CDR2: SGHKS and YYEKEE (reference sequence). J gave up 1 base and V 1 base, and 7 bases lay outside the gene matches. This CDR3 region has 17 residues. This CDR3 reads CASSLWTGTGSYNEQFF. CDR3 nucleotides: TGTGCCAGCAGCTTGTGGACAGGGACGGGGTCCTACAATGAGCAGTTCTTC. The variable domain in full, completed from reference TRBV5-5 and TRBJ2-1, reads DAGVTQSPTHLIKTRGQQVTLRCSPISGHKSVSWYQQVLGQGPQFIFQYYEKEERGRGNFPDRFSARQFPNYSSELNVNALLLGDSALYLCASSLWTGTGSYNEQFFGPGTRLTVL.

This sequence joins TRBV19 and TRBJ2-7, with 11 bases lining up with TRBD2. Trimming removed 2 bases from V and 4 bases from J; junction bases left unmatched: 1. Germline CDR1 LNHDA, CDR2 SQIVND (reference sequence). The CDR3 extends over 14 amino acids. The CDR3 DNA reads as TGTGCCAGTAGTATAACTAGCGGGGGTTACGAGCAGTACTTC. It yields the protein CASSITSGGYEQYF.

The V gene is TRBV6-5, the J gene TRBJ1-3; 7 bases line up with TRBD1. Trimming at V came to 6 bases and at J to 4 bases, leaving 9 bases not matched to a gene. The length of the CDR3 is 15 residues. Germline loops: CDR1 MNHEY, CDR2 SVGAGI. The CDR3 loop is CASRTGLLSGNTIYF. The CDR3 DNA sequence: TGTGCCAGCAGGACAGGGCTCTTGTCCGGAAACACCATATATTTT.

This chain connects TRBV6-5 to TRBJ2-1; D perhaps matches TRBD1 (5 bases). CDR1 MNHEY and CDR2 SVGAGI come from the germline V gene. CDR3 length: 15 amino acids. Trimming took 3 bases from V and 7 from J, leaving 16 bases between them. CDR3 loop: CASSYGQGNVNEQFF. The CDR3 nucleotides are TGTGCCAGCAGTTATGGGCAGGGCAACGTAAATGAGCAGTTCTTC.

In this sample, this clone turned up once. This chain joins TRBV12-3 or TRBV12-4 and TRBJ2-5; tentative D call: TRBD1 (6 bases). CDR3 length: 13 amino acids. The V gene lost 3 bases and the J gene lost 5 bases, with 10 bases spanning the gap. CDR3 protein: CASSFVGAETQYF. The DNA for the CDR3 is TGTGCCAGCAGTTTTGTGGGGGCCGAGACCCAGTACTTC.

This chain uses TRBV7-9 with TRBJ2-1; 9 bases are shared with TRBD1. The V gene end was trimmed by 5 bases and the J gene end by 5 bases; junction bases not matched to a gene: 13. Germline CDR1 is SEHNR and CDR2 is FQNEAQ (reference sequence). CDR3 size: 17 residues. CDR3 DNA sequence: TGTGCCAGCAGCCCGAATTCCGGGACAGGGATCAACAATGAGCAGTTCTTC. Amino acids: CASSPNSGTGINNEQFF.

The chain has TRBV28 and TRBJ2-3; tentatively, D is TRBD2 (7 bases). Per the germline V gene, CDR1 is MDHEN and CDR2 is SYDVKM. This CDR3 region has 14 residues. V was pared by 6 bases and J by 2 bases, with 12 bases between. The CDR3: CASRRGALTDTQYF. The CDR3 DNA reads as TGTGCCAGCAGACGGGGGGCCCTCACAGATACGCAGTATTTT.

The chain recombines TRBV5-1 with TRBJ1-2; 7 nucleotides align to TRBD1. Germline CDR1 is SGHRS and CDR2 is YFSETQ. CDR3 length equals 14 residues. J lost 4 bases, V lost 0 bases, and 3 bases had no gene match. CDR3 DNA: TGCGCCAGCAGCTTGGACCCAGGGGGCTATGGCTACACCTTC. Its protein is CASSLDPGGYGYTF.

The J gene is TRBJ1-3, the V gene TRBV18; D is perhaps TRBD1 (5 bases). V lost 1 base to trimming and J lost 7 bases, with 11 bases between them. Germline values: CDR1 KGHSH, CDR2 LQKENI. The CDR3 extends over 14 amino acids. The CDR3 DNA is TGTGCCAGCTCACCACAGGGGCCCCGCAACACCATATATTTT. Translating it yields CASSPQGPRNTIYF. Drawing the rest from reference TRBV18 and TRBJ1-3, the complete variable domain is NAGVMQNPRHLVRRRGQEARLRCSPMKGHSHVYWYRQLPEEGLKFMVYLQKENIIDESGMPKERFSAEFPKEGPSILRIQQVVRGDSAAYFCASSPQGPRNTIYFGEGSWLTVV.

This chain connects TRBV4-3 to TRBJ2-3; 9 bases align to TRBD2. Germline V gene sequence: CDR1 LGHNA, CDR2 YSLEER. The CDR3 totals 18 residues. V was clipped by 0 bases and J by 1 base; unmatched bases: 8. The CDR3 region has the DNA TGCGCCAGCAGCCAAGATCTGCGAATAGCGGGAGGCACAGATACGCAGTATTTT. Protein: CASSQDLRIAGGTDTQYF.

The CDR3 coding sequence is TGCGCCAGCAGCCGCATTTTGGGGGATACAGATACGCAGTATTTT. It encodes CASSRILGDTDTQYF. This sequence joins TRBV4-3 and TRBJ2-3; tentatively, D is TRBD1 or TRBD2 (5 bases each). Germline lookup yields CDR1 LGHNA and CDR2 YSLEER. The CDR3 is made up of 15 amino acids. Trimming left V 4 bases short and J 3 bases short, with 14 bases between.

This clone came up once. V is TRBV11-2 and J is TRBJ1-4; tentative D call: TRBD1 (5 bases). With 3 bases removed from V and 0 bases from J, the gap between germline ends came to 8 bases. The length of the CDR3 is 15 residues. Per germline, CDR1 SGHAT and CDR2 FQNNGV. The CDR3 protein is CASSFLGATNEKLFF. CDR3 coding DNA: TGTGCCAGCAGCTTTTTAGGGGCAACTAATGAAAAACTGTTTTTT.

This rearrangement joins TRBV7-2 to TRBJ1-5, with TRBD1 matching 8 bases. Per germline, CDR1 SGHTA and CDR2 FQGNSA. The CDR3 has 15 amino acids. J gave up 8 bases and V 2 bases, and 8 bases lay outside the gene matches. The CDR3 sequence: CASSLTIAGGKPQHF. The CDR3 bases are TGTGCCAGCAGCTTAACAATCGCAGGGGGCAAGCCCCAGCATTTT.

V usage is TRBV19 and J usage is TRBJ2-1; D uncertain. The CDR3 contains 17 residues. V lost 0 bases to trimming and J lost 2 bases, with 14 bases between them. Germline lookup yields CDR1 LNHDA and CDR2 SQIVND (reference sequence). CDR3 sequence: CASSIDAGRRTYNEQFF. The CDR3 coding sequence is TGTGCCAGTAGTATAGATGCCGGTCGGCGTACCTACAATGAGCAGTTCTTC. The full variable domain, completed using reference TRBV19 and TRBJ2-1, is DGGITQSPKYLFRKEGQNVTLSCEQNLNHDAMYWYRQDPGQGLRLIYYSQIVNDFQKGDIAEGYSVSREKKESFPLTVTSAQKNPTAFYLCASSIDAGRRTYNEQFFGPGTRLTVL.